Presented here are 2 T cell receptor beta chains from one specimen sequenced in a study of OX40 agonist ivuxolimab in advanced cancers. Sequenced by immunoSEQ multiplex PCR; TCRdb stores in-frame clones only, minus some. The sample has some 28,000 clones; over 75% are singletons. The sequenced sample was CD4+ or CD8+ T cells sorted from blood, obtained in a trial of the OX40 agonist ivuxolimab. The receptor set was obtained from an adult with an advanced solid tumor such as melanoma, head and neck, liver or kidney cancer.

This chain's CDR3 is CASSSGTSGRGDTQYF. Written as DNA, the CDR3 is TGTGCCAGCAGTAGTGGGACTAGCGGGCGTGGGGATACGCAGTATTTT. The V and J genes are TRBV27 and TRBJ2-3; TRBD2 aligns across 12 bases. CDR1 is MNHEY, CDR2 SMNVEV, per germline (reference sequence). This CDR3 is built from 16 residues. Losses at the gene ends were 5 bases for V and 6 bases for J; bases not matched to a gene: 9.

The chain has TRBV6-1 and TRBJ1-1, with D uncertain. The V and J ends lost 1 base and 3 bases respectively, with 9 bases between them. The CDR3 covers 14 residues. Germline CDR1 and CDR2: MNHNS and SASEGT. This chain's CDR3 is CASSEVHRDTEAFF. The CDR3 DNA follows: TGTGCCAGCAGTGAAGTACACCGCGACACTGAAGCTTTCTTT.